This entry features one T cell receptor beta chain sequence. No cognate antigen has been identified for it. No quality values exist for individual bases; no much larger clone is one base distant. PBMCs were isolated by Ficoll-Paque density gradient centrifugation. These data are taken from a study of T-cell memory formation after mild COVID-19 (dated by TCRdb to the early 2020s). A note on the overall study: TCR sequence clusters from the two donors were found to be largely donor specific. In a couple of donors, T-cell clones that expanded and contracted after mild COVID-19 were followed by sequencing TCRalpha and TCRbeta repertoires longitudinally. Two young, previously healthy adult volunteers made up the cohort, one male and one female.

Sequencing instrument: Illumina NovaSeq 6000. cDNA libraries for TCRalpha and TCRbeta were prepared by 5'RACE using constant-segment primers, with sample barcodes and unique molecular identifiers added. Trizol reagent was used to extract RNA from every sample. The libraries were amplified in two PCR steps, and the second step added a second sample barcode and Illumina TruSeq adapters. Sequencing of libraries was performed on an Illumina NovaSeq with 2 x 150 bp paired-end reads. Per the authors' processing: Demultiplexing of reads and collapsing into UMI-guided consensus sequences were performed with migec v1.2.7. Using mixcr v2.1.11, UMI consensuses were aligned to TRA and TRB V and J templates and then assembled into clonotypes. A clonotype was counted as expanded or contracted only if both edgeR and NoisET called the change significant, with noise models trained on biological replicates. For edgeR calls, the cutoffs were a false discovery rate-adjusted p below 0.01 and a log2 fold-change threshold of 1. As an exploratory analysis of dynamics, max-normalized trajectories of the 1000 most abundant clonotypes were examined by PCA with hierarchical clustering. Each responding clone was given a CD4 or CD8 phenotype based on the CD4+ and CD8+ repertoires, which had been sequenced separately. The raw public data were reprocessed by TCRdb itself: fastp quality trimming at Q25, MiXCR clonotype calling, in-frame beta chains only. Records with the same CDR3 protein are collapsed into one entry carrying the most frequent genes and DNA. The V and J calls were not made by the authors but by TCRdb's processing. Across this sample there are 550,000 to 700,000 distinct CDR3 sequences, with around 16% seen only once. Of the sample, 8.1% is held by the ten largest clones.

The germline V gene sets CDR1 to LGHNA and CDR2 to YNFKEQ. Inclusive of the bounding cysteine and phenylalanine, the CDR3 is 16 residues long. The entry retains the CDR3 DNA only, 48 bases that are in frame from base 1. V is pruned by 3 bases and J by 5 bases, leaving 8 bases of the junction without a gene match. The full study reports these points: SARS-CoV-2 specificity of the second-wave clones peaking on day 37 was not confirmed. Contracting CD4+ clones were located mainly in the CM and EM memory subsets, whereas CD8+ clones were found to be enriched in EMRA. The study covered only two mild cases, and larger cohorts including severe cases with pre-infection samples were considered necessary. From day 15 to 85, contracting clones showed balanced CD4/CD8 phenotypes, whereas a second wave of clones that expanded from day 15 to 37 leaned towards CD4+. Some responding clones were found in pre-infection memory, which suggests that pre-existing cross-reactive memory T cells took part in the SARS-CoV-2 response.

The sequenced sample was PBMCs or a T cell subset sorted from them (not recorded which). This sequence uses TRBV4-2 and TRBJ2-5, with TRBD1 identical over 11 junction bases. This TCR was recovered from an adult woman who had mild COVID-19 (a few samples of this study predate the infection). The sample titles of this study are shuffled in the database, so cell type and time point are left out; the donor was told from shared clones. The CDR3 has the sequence CASSQARTGGRETQYF. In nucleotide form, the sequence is TGTGCCAGCAGCCAGGCCAGGACAGGGGGCAGGGAGACCCAGTACTTC.